These 25 T cell receptor beta chains were all obtained from the same sample, sequenced in a study of monozygotic twins with inflammatory bowel disease. TCRdb reprocessed the 5' RACE reads and stores each CDR3 protein as one record, lacking DNA. The sample table sets out about 330,000 distinct CDR3 sequences. The sample was blood. All receptors come from a human donor with ulcerative colitis or Crohn's disease, or a healthy co-twin of an affected twin (not recorded which).

The V and J genes are TRBV5-1 and TRBJ1-1; TCRdb's D gene call, TRBD1, goes unchecked for lack of DNA. CDR1 SGHRS and CDR2 YFSETQ come from the germline V gene. This CDR3 comprises 16 residues. CDR3 sequence: CASSSEGGRGNTEAFF.

The chain combines TRBV5-1 with TRBJ1-5; TCRdb lists TRBD1, though no DNA is available to test this call. The CDR3 is 15 residues long. Germline V gene data show CDR1 as SGHRS and CDR2 as YFSETQ. The CDR3 protein is CASSLADGHNQPQHF.

The chain uses TRBV29-1 and TRBJ2-5; with no DNA, the TCRdb D assignment of TRBD2 cannot be verified. CDR1 and CDR2 (germline): SQVTM, ANQGSEA. CDR3 length: 15 residues. The CDR3 region is CSVAQGVAKQETQYF.

The chain is built from TRBV2 and TRBJ2-2; absent DNA, TCRdb's TRBD1 call cannot be checked. CDR3 size: 13 residues. Germline values: CDR1 SNHLY, CDR2 FYNNEI. Here the CDR3 reads CARTGENTGELFF.

The chain links TRBV4-1 to TRBJ2-3; TCRdb proposes TRBD1, but this gene call is untestable without DNA. The CDR3 runs to 15 residues. The germline V gene has CDR1 MGHRA and CDR2 YSYEKL. CDR3 sequence: CASSQTGAATDTQYF.

The rearrangement uses TRBV5-1 and TRBJ2-2; the D call from TCRdb, TRBD1, cannot be confirmed without DNA. This CDR3 is built from 15 residues. CDR1 and CDR2 (germline): SGHRS, YFSETQ. The CDR3 here is CASSQGQPNTGELFF.

CDR3 sequence reads: CASSLGAGPGSHGYTF. The gene calls are TRBV5-6 and TRBJ1-2. Germline CDR1 is SGHDT and CDR2 is YYEEEE. CDR3 size: 16 residues.

The CDR3 sequence is CASSFLAAFQYNEQFF. This chain links TRBV7-9 with TRBJ2-1; the D gene TCRdb calls, TRBD2, cannot be checked with no DNA. The CDR3 has 16 residues. Germline CDR1 SEHNR, CDR2 FQNEAQ (reference sequence).

The V and J genes are TRBV4-3 and TRBJ2-1. This CDR3 comprises 12 residues. Per germline, CDR1 LGHNA and CDR2 YSLEER. CDR3 in amino acids: CASSQGLGEQFF.

The chain couples TRBV5-1 to TRBJ2-1. This CDR3 is built from 15 residues. The germline gives CDR1 SGHRS, CDR2 YFSETQ. The CDR3 spells CASSLTGNSYNEQFF.

The chain joins TRBV27 to TRBJ2-1; TCRdb calls TRBD2, which cannot be checked without DNA. Germline assignment: CDR1 MNHEY and CDR2 SMNVEV (reference sequence). CDR3 length: 15 residues. Here the CDR3 reads CASTGRRGAYNEQFF.

The V call is TRBV29-1, the J call TRBJ2-7; TCRdb indicates TRBD1, and absent DNA this call remains unverified. Germline V CDR1 and CDR2: SQVTM, ANQGSEA. This CDR3 has 15 amino acids. This CDR3 reads CSARGQAESSYEQYF.

The rearrangement links TRBV28 to TRBJ2-7; TCRdb's D call, TRBD1, is unchecked because there is no DNA. Germline CDR1 reads MDHEN; CDR2 reads SYDVKM. CDR3 length equals 14 residues. The CDR3 loop reads CASSSAGAAYEQYF.

The chain has TRBV11-2 and TRBJ1-3; lacking DNA, the TRBD1 call made by TCRdb goes unchecked. This CDR3 has 15 residues. Germline V gene data show CDR1 as SGHAT and CDR2 as FQNNGV. CDR3 protein: CASSPTGVVGNTIYF.

The chain is built from TRBV28 and TRBJ2-1; TCRdb's assignment of TRBD1 cannot be checked, as there is no DNA. CDR3 length: 17 amino acids. Germline CDR1 is MDHEN and CDR2 is SYDVKM. CDR3 sequence reads: CASSPIPGLISYNEQFF.

The gene calls are TRBV12-3 or TRBV12-4 and TRBJ2-2; TCRdb picks TRBD1, but there is no DNA to check that call. This CDR3 comprises 15 residues. The CDR3: CASSPWDQNTGELFF.

The rearrangement uses TRBV19 and TRBJ2-4; TCRdb's D gene call, TRBD1, goes unchecked for lack of DNA. Germline CDR1 LNHDA, CDR2 SQIVND (reference sequence). The CDR3 length is 14 residues. The CDR3 sequence: CASSPGNPKNIQYF.

The chain recombines TRBV20-1 with TRBJ2-6; absent DNA, TCRdb's TRBD1 call cannot be checked. Per the germline V gene, CDR1 is DFQATT and CDR2 is SNEGSKA (reference sequence). The CDR3 has 16 residues. The CDR3 region is CSARDGGAHGANVLTF.

The genes are TRBV6-6 and TRBJ2-7. Germline CDR1 MNHNY, CDR2 SVGAGI (reference sequence). CDR3 size: 13 residues. CDR3 amino acids: CASSYRPTYEQYF.

The V and J genes are TRBV7-3 and TRBJ2-1; the TRBD2 assignment by TCRdb is unverifiable without DNA. Germline V gene data show CDR1 as SGHTA and CDR2 as FQGTGA. This CDR3 is built from 13 residues. CDR3 amino acids: CASSPAGELEQFF. Filled out from reference TRBV7-3 and TRBJ2-1, the complete variable domain reads GAGVSQTPSNKVTEKGKYVELRCDPISGHTALYWYRQSLGQGPEFLIYFQGTGAADDSGLPNDRFFAVRPEGSVSTLKIQRTERGDSAVYLCASSPAGELEQFFGPGTRLTVL.

The chain joins TRBV4-3 to TRBJ2-1; TCRdb's assignment of TRBD1 cannot be checked, as there is no DNA. This CDR3 spans 14 amino acids. Germline CDR1 LGHNA, CDR2 YSLEER. CDR3 loop: CASSYRQKSHEQFF.

The chain links TRBV15 to TRBJ2-5; without DNA, the TCRdb call of TRBD1 cannot be checked. Germline loops: CDR1 LNHNV, CDR2 YYDKDF (reference sequence). The CDR3 extends over 13 amino acids. The CDR3 reads CATSPRVRETQYF.

This sequence joins TRBV5-1 and TRBJ2-7. In germline, CDR1 is SGHRS, CDR2 YFSETQ. This CDR3 contains 12 residues. The CDR3 here is CASRPTWGEQYF.

The chain couples TRBV30 to TRBJ1-2; TCRdb selects TRBD1, and the lack of DNA leaves this call unchecked. The CDR3 sequence is 12 residues long. The germline CDR1 and CDR2 sequences are GTSNPN and SVGIG (reference sequence). CDR3 sequence: CAWSAGRYGYTF. Filled out from reference TRBV30 and TRBJ1-2, the complete variable domain reads SQTIHQWPATLVQPVGSPLSLECTVEGTSNPNLYWYRQAAGRGLQLLFYSVGIGQISSEVPQNLSASRPQDRQFILSSKKLLLSDSGFYLCAWSAGRYGYTFGSGTRLTVV.

The rearrangement uses TRBV6-1 and TRBJ2-6. The CDR3 extends over 14 amino acids. CDR1 is MNHNS, CDR2 SASEGT, per germline. The CDR3 sequence is CASSQVSGANVLTF.